The clone carrying this T cell receptor beta chain has a handful of counts. The antigen remains undetermined. Time point reported: late sampling 161 to 241 days after vaccination in a few convalescent patients. Treatment denoted: approximately 10-day PBMC culture with coronavirus spike peptide pools or control peptides (ViraFEST assay). There are 14 residues in the CDR3. Germline V gene data show CDR1 as LNHNV and CDR2 as YYDKDF (reference sequence). The ends lost 5 bases at V and 0 bases at J; junction bases unmatched: 2. The data are from a study of vaccination and CD4 T cells after COVID-19. Whole-study context: Stimulation of cells relied on overlapping spike peptides derived from SARS-CoV-2, HCoV-NL63, HCoV-OC43 and HCoV-229E.

CD4+ T cells that had been cultured provided DNA sequenced with the Oncomine TCR Beta short-read assay. TCRdb redid the calling of the PCR reads with MiXCR, one entry per CDR3 protein. Of tens of thousands of distinct CDR3 sequences listed, roughly 27% are singletons. V and J are TRBV15 and TRBJ2-7; the match to TRBD2 covers 9 bases. The TCR sequence derives from a human donor who had recovered from COVID-19. The sample consisted of CD4+ T cells from blood, cultured in vitro, taken about 7 months after SARS-CoV-2 vaccination. The CDR3 region is CATSVSGSSYEQYF. CDR3 nucleotide sequence: TGTGCCACCAGCGTTAGCGGGAGCTCCTACGAGCAGTACTTC.